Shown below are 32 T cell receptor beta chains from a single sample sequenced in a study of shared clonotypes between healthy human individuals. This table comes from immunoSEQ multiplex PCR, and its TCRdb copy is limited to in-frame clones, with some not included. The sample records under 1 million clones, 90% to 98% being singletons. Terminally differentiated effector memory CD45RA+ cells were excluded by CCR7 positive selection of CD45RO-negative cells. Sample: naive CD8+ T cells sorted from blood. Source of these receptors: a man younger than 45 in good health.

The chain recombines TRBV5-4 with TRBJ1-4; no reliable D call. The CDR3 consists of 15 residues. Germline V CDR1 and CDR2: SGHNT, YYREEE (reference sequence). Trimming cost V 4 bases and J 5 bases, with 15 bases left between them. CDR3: CASSDNSAGNEKLFF. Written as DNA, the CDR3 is TGTGCCAGCAGCGACAATTCGGCAGGCAATGAAAAACTGTTTTTT.

For the CDR3, the DNA is TGTGCCAGCAGCTCGCCGGGACAGGGGCAGACCCAGTACTTC. It yields the protein CASSSPGQGQTQYF. The rearrangement joins TRBV7-9 to TRBJ2-5; 10 positions agree with TRBD1. J lost 6 bases, V lost 4 bases, and 5 bases had no gene match. Per the germline V gene, CDR1 is SEHNR and CDR2 is FQNEAQ (reference sequence). The CDR3 is made up of 14 amino acids.

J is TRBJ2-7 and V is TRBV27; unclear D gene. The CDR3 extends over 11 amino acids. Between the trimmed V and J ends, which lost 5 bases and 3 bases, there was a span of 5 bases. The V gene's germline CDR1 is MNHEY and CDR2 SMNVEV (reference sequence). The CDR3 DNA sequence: TGTGCCAGCAGTGGTGACTACGAGCAGTACTTC. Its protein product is CASSGDYEQYF.

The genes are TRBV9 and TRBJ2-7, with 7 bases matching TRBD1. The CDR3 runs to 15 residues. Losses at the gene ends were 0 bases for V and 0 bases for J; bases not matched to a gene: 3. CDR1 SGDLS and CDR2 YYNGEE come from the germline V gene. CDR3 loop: CASSVGGQRSYEQYF. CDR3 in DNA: TGTGCCAGCAGCGTAGGGGGACAGCGCTCCTACGAGCAGTACTTC.

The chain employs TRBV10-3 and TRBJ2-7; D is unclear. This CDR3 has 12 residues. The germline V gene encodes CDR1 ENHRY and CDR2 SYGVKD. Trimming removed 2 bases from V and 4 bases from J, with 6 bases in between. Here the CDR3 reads CAISEATYEQYF. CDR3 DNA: TGTGCCATCAGTGAGGCTACTTACGAGCAGTACTTC.

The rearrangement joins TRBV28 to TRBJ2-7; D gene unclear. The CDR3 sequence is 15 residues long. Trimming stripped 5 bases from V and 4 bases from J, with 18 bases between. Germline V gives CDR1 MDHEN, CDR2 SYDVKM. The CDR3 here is CASSSPPTLWYEQYF. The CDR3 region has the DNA TGTGCCAGCAGTAGTCCCCCCACCCTCTGGTACGAGCAGTACTTC.

The CDR3 protein is CASSQVRGGPQYF. The DNA for the CDR3 is TGTGCCAGCAGCCAAGTCCGAGGGGGCCCCCAGTACTTC. The gene calls are TRBV14 and TRBJ2-5, with TRBD1 matching over 7 bases. The CDR3 runs 13 residues. V shed 1 base and J 9 bases; nucleotides not matched to a gene: 5. In germline, CDR1 is SGHDN, CDR2 FVKESK.

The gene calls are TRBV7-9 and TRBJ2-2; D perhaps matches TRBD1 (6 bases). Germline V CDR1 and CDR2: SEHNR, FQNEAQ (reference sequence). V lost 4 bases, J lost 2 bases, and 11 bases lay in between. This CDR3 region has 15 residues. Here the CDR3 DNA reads TGTGCCAGCAGCTGGGGGCCGGATAACACCGGGGAGCTGTTTTTT. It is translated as CASSWGPDNTGELFF. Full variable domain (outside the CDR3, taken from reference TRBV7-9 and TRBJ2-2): DTGVSQNPRHKITKRGQNVTFRCDPISEHNRLYWYRQTLGQGPEFLTYFQNEAQLEKSRLLSDRFSAERPKGSFSTLEIQRTEQGDSAMYLCASSWGPDNTGELFFGEGSRLTVL.

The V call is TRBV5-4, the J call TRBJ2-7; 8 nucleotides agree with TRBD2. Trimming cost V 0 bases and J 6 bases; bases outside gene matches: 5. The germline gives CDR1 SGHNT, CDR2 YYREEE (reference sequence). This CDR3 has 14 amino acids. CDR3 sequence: CASSLGTSIGEQYF. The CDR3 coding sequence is TGTGCCAGCAGCTTGGGGACTAGCATCGGCGAGCAGTACTTC.

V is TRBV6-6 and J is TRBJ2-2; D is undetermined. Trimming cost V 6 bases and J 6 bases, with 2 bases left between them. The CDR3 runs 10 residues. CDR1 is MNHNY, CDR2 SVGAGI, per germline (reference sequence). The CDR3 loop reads CASSSGELFF. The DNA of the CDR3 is TGTGCCAGCAGCTCCGGGGAGCTGTTTTTT.

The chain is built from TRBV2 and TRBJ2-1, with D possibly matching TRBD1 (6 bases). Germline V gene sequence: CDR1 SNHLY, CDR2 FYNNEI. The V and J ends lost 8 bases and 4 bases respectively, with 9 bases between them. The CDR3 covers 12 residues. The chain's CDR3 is CASGGRYNEQFF. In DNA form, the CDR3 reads TGTGCCAGCGGGGGCAGGTACAATGAGCAGTTCTTC.

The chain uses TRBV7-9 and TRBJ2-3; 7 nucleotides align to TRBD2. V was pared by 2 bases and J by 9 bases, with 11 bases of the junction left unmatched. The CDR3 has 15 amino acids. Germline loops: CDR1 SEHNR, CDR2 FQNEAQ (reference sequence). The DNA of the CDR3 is TGTGCCAGCAGCTTAAGGCTAGCGGTCCATGAGACGCAGTATTTT. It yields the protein CASSLRLAVHETQYF.

CDR3 amino acids: CSGDRLDTEAFF. The CDR3, as DNA: TGCAGCGGGGACAGGTTGGACACTGAAGCTTTCTTT. This chain links TRBV29-1 with TRBJ1-1, with 8 bases lining up with TRBD1. CDR1 is SQVTM and CDR2 is ANQGSEA in the germline V gene. The CDR3 is 12 amino acids. V shed 7 bases and J 3 bases; nucleotides not matched to a gene: 4.

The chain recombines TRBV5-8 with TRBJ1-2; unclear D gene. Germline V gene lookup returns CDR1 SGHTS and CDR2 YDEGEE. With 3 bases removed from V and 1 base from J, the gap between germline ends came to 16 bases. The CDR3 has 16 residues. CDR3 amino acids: CASSSNRELDNYGYTF. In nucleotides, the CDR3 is TGTGCCAGCAGCTCCAACCGGGAACTGGATAACTATGGCTACACCTTC.

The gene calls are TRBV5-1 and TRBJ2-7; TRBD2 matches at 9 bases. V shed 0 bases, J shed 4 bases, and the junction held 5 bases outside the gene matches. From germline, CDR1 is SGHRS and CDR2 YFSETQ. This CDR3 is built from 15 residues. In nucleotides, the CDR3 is TGCGCCAGCAGCTTGGGGCGGGAGGGCCGGTACGAGCAGTACTTC. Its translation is CASSLGREGRYEQYF.

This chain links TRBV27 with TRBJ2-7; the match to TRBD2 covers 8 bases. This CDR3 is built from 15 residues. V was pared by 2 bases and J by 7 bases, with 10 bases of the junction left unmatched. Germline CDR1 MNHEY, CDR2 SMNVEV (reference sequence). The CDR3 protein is CASSLRASGSREQYF. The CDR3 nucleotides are TGTGCCAGCAGTTTACGGGCGAGCGGGAGTAGGGAGCAGTACTTC.

The CDR3 reads CASSSRRDRSTDTQYF. In DNA form, the CDR3 reads TGCGCCAGCAGCTCCCGCCGGGACAGAAGCACAGATACGCAGTATTTT. The rearrangement uses TRBV4-1 and TRBJ2-3; 7 bases align to TRBD1. V dropped 5 bases and J dropped 0; count of bases not matched to a gene: 8. CDR1 and CDR2 (germline): MGHRA, YSYEKL. The CDR3 consists of 16 residues.

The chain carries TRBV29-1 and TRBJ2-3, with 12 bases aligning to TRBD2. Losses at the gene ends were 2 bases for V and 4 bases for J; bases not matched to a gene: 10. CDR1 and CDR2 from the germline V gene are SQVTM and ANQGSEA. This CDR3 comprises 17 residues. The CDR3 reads CSVELSSGRASADTQYF. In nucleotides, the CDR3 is TGCAGCGTTGAACTTTCTAGCGGGAGGGCCTCGGCAGATACGCAGTATTTT.

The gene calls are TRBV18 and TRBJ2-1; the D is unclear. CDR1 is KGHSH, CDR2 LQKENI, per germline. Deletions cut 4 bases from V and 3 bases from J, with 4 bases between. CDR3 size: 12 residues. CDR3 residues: CASSRDYNEQFF. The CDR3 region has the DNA TGTGCCAGCTCACGAGACTACAATGAGCAGTTCTTC.

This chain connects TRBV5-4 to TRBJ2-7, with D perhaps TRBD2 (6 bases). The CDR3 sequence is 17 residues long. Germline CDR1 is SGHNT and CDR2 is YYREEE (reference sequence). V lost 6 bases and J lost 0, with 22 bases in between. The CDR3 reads CASTPGPLGGSSYEQYF. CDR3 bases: TGTGCCAGCACACCCGGGCCTCTCGGGGGAAGCTCCTACGAGCAGTACTTC.

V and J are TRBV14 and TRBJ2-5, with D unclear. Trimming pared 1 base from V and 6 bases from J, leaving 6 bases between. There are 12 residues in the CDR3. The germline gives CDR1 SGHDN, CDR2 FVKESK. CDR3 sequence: CASSQADQTQYF. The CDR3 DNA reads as TGTGCCAGCAGCCAAGCTGACCAGACCCAGTACTTC. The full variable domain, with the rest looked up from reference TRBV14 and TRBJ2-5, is EAGVTQFPSHSVIEKGQTVTLRCDPISGHDNLYWYRRVMGKEIKFLLHFVKESKQDESGMPNNRFLAERTGGTYSTLKVQPAELEDSGVYFCASSQADQTQYFGPGTRLLVL.

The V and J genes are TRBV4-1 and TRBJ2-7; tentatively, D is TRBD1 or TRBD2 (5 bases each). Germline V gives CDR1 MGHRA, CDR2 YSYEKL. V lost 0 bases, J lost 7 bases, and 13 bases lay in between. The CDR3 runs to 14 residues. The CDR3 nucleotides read TGCGCCAGCAGCCAAGAGCCTTTGGGGGATGAGCAGTACTTC. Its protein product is CASSQEPLGDEQYF.

The CDR3 nucleotides are TGTGCCAGCAGTCGTACAGGCCCAAATGAGCAGTTCTTC. Its protein product is CASSRTGPNEQFF. The J gene is TRBJ2-1, the V gene TRBV28; D possibly corresponds to TRBD1 (5 bases). CDR1 and CDR2 from the germline V gene are MDHEN and SYDVKM. The CDR3 has 13 amino acids. The ends were cut back, 5 bases at V and 7 bases at J, with 12 bases in the middle.

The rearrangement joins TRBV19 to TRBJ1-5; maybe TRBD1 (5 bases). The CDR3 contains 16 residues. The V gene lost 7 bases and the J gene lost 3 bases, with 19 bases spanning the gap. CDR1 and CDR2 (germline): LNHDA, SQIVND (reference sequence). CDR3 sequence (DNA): TGTGCCAGTACCCCTGGATTTGAGGGGATCAATCAGCCCCAGCATTTT. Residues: CASTPGFEGINQPQHF.

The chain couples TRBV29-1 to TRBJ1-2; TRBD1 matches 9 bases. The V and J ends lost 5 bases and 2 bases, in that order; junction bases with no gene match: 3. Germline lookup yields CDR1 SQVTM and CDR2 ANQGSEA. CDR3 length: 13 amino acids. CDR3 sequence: CSVMGQGNYGYTF. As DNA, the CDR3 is TGCAGCGTTATGGGACAGGGAAACTATGGCTACACCTTC.

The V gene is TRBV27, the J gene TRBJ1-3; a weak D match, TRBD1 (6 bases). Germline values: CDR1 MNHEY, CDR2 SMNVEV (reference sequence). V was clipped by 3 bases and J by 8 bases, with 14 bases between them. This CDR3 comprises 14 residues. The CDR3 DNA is TGTGCCAGCAGTTTGTTGGCAGGGGAAGACACCATATATTTT. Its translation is CASSLLAGEDTIYF.

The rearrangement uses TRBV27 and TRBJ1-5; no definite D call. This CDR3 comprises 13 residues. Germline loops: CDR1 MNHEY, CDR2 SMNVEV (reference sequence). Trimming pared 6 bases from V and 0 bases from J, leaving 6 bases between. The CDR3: CASSPSSNQPQHF. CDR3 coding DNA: TGTGCCAGCAGCCCAAGTAGCAATCAGCCCCAGCATTTT.

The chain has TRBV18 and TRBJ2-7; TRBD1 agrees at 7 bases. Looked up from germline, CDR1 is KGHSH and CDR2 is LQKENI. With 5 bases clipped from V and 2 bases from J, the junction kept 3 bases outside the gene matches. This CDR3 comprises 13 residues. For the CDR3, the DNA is TGTGCCAGCTCATCTGACAGGGCCTACGAGCAGTACTTC. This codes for CASSSDRAYEQYF. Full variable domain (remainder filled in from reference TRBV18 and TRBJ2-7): NAGVMQNPRHLVRRRGQEARLRCSPMKGHSHVYWYRQLPEEGLKFMVYLQKENIIDESGMPKERFSAEFPKEGPSILRIQQVVRGDSAAYFCASSSDRAYEQYFGPGTRLTVT.

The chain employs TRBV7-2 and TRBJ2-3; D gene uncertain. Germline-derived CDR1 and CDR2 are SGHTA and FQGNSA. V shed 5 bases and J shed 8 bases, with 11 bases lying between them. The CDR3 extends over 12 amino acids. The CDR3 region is CASSPIKGTQYF. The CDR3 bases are TGTGCCAGCAGCCCAATCAAGGGTACGCAGTATTTT.

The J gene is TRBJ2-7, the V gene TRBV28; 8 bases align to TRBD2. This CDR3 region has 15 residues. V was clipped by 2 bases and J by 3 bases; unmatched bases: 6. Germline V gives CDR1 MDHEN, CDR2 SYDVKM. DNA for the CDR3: TGTGCCAGCAGTTTAGGTGCTAGCGGGCGCTACGAGCAGTACTTC. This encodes CASSLGASGRYEQYF.

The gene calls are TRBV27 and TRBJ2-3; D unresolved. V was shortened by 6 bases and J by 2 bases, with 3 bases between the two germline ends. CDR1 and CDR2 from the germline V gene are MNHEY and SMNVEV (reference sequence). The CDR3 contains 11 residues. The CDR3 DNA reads TGTGCCAGCAGCCCCACAGATACGCAGTATTTT. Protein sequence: CASSPTDTQYF.

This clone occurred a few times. CDR3 protein: CASSLDTGTALDEQYF. The CDR3 nucleotides are TGTGCCAGCAGCTTAGATACCGGAACAGCGCTTGACGAGCAGTACTTC. The rearrangement uses TRBV7-8 and TRBJ2-7, with unresolved D. V was cut by 1 base and J by 5 bases, with 18 bases left in between. Per the germline V gene, CDR1 is SGHVS and CDR2 is FQNEAQ. This CDR3 contains 16 residues.